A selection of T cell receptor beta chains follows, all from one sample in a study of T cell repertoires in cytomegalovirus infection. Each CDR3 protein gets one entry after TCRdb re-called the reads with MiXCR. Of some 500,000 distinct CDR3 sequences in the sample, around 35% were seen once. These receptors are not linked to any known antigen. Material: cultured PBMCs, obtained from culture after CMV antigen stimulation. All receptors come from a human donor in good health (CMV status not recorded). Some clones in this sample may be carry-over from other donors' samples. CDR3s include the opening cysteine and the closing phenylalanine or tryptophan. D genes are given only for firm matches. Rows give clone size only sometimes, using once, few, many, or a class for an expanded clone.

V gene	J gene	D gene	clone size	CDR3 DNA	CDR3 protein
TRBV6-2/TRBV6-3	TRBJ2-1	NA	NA	TGTGCCAGCAGTTACTCGAGCCGGGGTGATGAGCAGTTCTTC	CASSYSSRGDEQFF
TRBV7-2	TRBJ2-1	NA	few	TGTGCCAGCAGCTCTACTCTAGCAAGCAATGAGCAGTTCTTC	CASSSTLASNEQFF
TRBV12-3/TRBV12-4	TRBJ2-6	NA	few	TGTGCCAGCAGTGCCTCCGGGACTTCCAGCTCTGGGGCCAACGTCCTGACTTTC	CASSASGTSSSGANVLTF
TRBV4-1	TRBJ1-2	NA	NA	TGCGCCAGCAGCCAAGAGGATATGGGTGGCTACACCTTC	CASSQEDMGGYTF
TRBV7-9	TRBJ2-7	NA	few	TGTGCCAGCACCGCGCCGGGGGTTCCCTACGAGCAGTACTTC	CASTAPGVPYEQYF
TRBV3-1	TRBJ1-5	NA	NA	TGTGCCAGCAGCCAAGGGGAGGACCAGCCCCAGCATTTT	CASSQGEDQPQHF
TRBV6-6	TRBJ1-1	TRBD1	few	TGTGCCAGCAGTTACCCCCCGAGACAGGGGGTTTACACTGAAGCTTTCTTT	CASSYPPRQGVYTEAFF
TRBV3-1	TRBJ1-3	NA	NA	TGTGCCAGCAGCCATCAGGCTATCTCTGGAAACACCATATATTTT	CASSHQAISGNTIYF
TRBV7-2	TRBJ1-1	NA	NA	TGTGCCAGCAGCTTACCCAGATCCAAGGCTGAAGCTTTCTTT	CASSLPRSKAEAFF
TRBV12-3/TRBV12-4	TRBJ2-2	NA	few	TGTGCCAGCAGCCAAGGTCTAGACCCGCCCGGGGAGCTGTTTTTT	CASSQGLDPPGELFF
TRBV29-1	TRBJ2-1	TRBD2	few	TGCAGCGTTAAGGGACTAGCGGGAGGGATTGAGCAGTTCTTC	CSVKGLAGGIEQFF
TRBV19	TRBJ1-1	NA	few	TGTGCCAGTAGTACTAGGGGAACCAACACTGAAGCTTTCTTT	CASSTRGTNTEAFF
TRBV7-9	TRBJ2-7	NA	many	TGTGCCAGCAGTTCCGGGACTGGGAACTACGAGCAGTACTTC	CASSSGTGNYEQYF
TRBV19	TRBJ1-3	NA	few	TGTGCCAGTAGTACGGGCCCGACGGGGGTCGGAAACACCATATATTTT	CASSTGPTGVGNTIYF
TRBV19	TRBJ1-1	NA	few	TGTGCCAGTAGCTTAAGTTTGTACACTGAAGCTTTCTTT	CASSLSLYTEAFF
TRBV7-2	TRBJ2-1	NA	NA	TGTGCCAGCAGCAGTTTTCAGCAGTTCTTC	CASSSFQQFF
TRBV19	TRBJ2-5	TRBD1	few	TGTGCCAGTAACTCAGGGGGCGCTGGGGGGGAGACCCAGTACTTC	CASNSGGAGGETQYF
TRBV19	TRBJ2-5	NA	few	TGTGCCAGTAGTATTGGGGGGTTTGTGACCCAGTACTTC	CASSIGGFVTQYF
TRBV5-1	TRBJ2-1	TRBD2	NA	TGCGCCAGCAGCTTATTACCGGGACTAGCGGGAGGTGATGAGCAGTTCTTC	CASSLLPGLAGGDEQFF
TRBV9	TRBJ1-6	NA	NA	TGTGCCAGCGCATCCAGTAGCTCCTATAATTCACCCCTCCACTTT	CASASSSSYNSPLHF
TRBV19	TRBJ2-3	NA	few	TGTGCCAGTAGAGGCCCTGCGGATACGCAGTATTTT	CASRGPADTQYF
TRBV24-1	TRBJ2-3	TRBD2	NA	TGTGCCACCAGTGATTTGGCGGGAGGGGGTAGCACAGATACGCAGTATTTT	CATSDLAGGGSTDTQYF
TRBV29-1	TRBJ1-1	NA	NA	TGCAGCGTTGCAGGGGTCCGGGGAAGTGAAGCTTTCTTT	CSVAGVRGSEAFF
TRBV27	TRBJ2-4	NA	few	TGTGCCAGCAGTTTAAGGGGGATGGGGGCCAAAAACATTCAGTACTTC	CASSLRGMGAKNIQYF
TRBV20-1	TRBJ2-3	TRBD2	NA	TGCAGTGCTACCTGGACTAGCGGGAGGTTGAATACGCAGTATTTT	CSATWTSGRLNTQYF
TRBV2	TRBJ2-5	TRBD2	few	TGTGCCAGTCGAACCCTCGGGACACCCGGACTAGCGTTTCGAGAGACCCAGTACTTC	CASRTLGTPGLAFRETQYF
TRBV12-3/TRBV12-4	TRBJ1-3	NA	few	TGTGCCAGCAGGGTCCGGGGACGGATTGATTTT	CASRVRGRIDF
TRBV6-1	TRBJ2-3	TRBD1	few	TGTGCCAGCAGATTACAGGGACAGGGGACAGATACGCAGTATTTT	CASRLQGQGTDTQYF
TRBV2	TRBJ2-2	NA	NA	TGTGCCAGCAGTGATCAGGGAGCTACCGGGGAGCTGTTTTTT	CASSDQGATGELFF
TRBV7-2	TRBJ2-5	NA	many	TGTGCCAGCAGCGTCGGACTTCCAGGGGCGGAGACCCAGTACTTC	CASSVGLPGAETQYF
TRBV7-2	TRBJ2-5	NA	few	TGTGCCAGCAGCTTAGAGCCAGGGCCACGGGCCCAGTACTTC	CASSLEPGPRAQYF
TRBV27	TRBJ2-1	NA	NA	TGTGCCAGCAGTTTAGGACTCGAGCGGTTCTTC	CASSLGLERFF
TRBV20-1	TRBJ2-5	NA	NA	TGCAGTGCTAGTCGACCCAGGAGGCAAGAGACCCAGTACTTC	CSASRPRRQETQYF
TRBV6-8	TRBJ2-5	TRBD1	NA	TGTGCCAGCAGTCACCCGCGTGACAGGGCCGGTTTCGGAGAGACCCAGTACTTC	CASSHPRDRAGFGETQYF
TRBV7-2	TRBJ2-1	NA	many	TGTGCCAGCAGCTTCGGGTCCCACAATGAGCAGTTCTTC	CASSFGSHNEQFF
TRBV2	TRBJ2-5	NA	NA	TGTGCCAGCAGTGAAGTGGCTCAAGAGACCCAGTACTTC	CASSEVAQETQYF
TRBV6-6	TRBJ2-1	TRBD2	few	TGTGCCAGCAGTTACTGGGGTAGCGGGAGGGTTGGGAGAGCTAATGAGCAGTTCTTC	CASSYWGSGRVGRANEQFF
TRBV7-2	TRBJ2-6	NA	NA	TGTGCCAGCTGCTCCTGGTCCGATTCTGGGGCCAACGTCCTGACTTTC	CASCSWSDSGANVLTF
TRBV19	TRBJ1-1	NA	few	TGTGCCAGTAGTTTTGGACCAACTGAAGCTTTCTTT	CASSFGPTEAFF
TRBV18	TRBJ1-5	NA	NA	TGTGCCAGCTCACGATCGGGATCCGGGGGCAATCAGCCCCAGCATTTT	CASSRSGSGGNQPQHF
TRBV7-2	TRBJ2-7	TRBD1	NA	TGTGCCAGCAGCACAGGGGTCCTCATTCCCTACGAGCAGTACTTC	CASSTGVLIPYEQYF
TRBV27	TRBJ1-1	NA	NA	TGTGCCAGCAGTGGGTTGGGACAAGAAGCTTTCTTT	CASSGLGQEAFF
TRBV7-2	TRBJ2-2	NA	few	TGTGCCAGCAGCTCGGGGTCGAGCGGGGAGCTGTTTTTT	CASSSGSSGELFF
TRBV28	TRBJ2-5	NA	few	TGTGCCAGCAGTTCCTCCACAGGGTACCAAGAGACCCAGTACTTC	CASSSSTGYQETQYF
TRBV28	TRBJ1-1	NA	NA	TGTGCCAGCAGTTTATACTGGTGGCAGGGGCGAGCTGAAGCTTTCTTT	CASSLYWWQGRAEAFF
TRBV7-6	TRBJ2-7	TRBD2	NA	TGTGCCAGCAGCTTAGCCAGCGGGAGTAATTACGAGCAGTACTTC	CASSLASGSNYEQYF
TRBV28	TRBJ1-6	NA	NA	TGTGCCAGCAAGGGGGGTCATGTGTCACCCCTCCACTTT	CASKGGHVSPLHF
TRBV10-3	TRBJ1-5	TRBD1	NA	TGTGCGGGCCGGGGACAGGTGAATCAGCCCCAGCATTTT	CAGRGQVNQPQHF
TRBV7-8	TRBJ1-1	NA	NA	TGTGCCAGCAGCCCCAGGGAGGAGGTCAACACTGAAGCTTTCTTT	CASSPREEVNTEAFF
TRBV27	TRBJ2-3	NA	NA	TGTGCCAGCAGCCTTAGGGGGGGGGCCACAGATACGCAGTATTTT	CASSLRGGATDTQYF